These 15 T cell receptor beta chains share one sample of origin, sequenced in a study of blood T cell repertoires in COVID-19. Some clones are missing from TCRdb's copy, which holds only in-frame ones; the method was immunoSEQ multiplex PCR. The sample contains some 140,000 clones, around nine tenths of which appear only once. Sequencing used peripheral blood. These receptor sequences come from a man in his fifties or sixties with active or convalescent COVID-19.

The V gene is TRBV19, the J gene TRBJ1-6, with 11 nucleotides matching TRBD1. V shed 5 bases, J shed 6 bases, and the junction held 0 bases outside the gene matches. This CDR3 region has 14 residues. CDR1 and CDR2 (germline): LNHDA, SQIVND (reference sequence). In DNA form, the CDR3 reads TGTGCCAGTAGTGGGACAGGGGGTAATTCACCCCTCCACTTT. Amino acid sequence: CASSGTGGNSPLHF.

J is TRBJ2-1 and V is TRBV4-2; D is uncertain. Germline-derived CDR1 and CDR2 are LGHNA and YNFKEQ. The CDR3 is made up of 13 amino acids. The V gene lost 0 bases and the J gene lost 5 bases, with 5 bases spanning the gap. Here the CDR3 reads CASSQDADNEQFF. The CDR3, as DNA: TGTGCCAGCAGCCAAGATGCGGACAATGAGCAGTTCTTC.

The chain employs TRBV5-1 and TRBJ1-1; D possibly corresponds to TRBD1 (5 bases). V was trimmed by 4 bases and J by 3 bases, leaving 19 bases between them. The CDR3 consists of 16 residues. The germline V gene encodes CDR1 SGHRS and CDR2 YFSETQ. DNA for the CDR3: TGCGCCAGCAGCGGCGGGGGGTTCGAGGGACACACTGAAGCTTTCTTT. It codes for CASSGGGFEGHTEAFF.

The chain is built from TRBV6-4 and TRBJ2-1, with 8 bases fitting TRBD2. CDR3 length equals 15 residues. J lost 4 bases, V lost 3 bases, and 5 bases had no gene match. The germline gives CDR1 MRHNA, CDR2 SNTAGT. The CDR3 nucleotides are TGTGCCAGCAGTGAGGGAGCGGGGGAGTACAATGAGCAGTTCTTC. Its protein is CASSEGAGEYNEQFF.

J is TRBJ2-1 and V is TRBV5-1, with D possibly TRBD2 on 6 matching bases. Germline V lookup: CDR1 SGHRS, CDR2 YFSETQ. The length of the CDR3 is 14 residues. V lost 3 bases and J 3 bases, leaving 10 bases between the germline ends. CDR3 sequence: CASSSAGGYNEQFF. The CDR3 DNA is TGCGCCAGCAGCTCGGCCGGGGGCTACAATGAGCAGTTCTTC. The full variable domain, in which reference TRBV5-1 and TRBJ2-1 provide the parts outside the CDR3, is KAGVTQTPRYLIKTRGQQVTLSCSPISGHRSVSWYQQTPGQGLQFLFEYFSETQRNKGNFPGRFSGRQFSNSRSEMNVSTLELGDSALYLCASSSAGGYNEQFFGPGTRLTVL.

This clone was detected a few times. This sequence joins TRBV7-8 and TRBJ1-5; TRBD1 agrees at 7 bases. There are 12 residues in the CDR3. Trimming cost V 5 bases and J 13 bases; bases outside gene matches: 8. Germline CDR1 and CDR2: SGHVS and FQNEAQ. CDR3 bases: TGTGCCAGCAGCGCAACAGGGGAGGATCAGCATTTT. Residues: CASSATGEDQHF.

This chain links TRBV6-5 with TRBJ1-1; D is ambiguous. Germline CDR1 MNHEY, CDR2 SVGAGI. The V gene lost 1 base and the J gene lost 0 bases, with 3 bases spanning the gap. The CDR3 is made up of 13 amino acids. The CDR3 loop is CASSYYMNTEAFF. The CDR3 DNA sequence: TGTGCCAGCAGTTACTACATGAACACTGAAGCTTTCTTT.

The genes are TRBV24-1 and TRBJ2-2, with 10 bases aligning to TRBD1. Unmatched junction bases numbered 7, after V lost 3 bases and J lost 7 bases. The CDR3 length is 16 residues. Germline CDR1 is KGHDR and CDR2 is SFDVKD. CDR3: CATSDDRGRVIGELFF. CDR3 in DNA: TGTGCCACCAGTGATGACAGGGGGCGAGTTATCGGGGAGCTGTTTTTT.

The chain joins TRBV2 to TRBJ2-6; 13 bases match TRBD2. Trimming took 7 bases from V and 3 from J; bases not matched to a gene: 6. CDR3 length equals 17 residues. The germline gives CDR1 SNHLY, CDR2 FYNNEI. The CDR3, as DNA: TGTGCCAGCACCTCGACTAGCGGGAGGAGTGGGGCCAACGTCCTGACTTTC. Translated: CASTSTSGRSGANVLTF.

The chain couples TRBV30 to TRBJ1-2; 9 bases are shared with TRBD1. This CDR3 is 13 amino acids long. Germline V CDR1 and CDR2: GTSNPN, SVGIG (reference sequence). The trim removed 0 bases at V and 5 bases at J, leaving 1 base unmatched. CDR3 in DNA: TGTGCCTGGAGTGTACAGGGGGCTTATGGCTACACCTTC. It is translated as CAWSVQGAYGYTF. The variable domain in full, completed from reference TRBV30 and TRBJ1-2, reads SQTIHQWPATLVQPVGSPLSLECTVEGTSNPNLYWYRQAAGRGLQLLFYSVGIGQISSEVPQNLSASRPQDRQFILSSKKLLLSDSGFYLCAWSVQGAYGYTFGSGTRLTVV.

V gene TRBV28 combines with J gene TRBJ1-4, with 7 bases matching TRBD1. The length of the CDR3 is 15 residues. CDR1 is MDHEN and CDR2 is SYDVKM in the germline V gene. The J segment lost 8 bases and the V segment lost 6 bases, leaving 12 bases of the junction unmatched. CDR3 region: CASSSTGDVHEKLFF. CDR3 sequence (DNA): TGTGCCAGCAGCAGCACAGGGGACGTACACGAAAAACTGTTTTTT.

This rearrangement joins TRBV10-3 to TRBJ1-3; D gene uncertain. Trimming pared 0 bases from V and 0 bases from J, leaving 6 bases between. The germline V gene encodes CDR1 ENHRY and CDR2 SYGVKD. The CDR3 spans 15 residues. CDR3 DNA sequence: TGTGCCATCAGTGAGTCGGTACTCTCTGGAAACACCATATATTTT. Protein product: CAISESVLSGNTIYF.

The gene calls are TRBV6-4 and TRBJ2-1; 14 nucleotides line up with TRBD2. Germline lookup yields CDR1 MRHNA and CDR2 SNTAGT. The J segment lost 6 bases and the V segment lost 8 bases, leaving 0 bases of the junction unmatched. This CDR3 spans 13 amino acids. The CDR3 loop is CASGLAGGNEQFF. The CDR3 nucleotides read TGTGCCAGCGGACTAGCGGGAGGCAATGAGCAGTTCTTC.

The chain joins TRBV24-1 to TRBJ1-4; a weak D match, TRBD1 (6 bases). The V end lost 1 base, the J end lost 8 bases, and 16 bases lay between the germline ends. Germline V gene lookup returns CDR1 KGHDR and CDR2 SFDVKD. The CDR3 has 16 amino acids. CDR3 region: CATSDFTQGRGEKLFF. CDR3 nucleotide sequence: TGTGCCACCAGTGATTTTACACAGGGCCGAGGGGAAAAACTGTTTTTT.

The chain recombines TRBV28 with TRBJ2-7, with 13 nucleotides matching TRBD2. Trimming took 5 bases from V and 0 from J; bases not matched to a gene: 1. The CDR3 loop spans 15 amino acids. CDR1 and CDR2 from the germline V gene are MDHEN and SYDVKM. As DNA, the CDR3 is TGTGCCAGCAGTGGACTAGCGGGAGTCTCCTACGAGCAGTACTTC. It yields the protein CASSGLAGVSYEQYF.